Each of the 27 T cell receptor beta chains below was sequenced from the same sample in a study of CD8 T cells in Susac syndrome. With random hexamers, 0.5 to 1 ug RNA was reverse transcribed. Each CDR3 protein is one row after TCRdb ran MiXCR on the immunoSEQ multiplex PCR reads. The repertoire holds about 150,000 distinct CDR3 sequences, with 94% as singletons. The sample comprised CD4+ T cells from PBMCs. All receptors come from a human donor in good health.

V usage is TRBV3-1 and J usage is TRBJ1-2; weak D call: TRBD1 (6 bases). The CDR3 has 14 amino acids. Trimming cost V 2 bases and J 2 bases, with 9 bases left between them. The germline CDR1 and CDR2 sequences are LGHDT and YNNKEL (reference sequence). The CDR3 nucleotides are TGTGCCAGCAGCCAATGGACAGACAACTATGGCTACACCTTC. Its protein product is CASSQWTDNYGYTF.

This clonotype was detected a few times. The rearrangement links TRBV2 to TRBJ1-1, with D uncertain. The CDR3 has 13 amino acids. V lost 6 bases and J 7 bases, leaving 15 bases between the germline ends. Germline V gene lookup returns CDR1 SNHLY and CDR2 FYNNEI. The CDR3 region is CASSGGWAVEAFF. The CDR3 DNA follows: TGTGCCAGCAGCGGAGGGTGGGCAGTTGAAGCTTTCTTT. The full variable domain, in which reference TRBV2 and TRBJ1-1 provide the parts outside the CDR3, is EPEVTQTPSHQVTQMGQEVILRCVPISNHLYFYWYRQILGQKVEFLVSFYNNEISEKSEIFDDQFSVERPDGSNFTLKIRSTKLEDSAMYFCASSGGWAVEAFFGQGTRLTVV.

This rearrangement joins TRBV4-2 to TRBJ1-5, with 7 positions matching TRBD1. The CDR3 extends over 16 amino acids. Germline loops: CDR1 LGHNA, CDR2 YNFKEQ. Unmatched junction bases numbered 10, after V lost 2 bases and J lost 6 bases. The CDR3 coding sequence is TGTGCCAGCAGCCAAACAACAGGGGACCTCAGTCAGCCCCAGCATTTT. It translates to CASSQTTGDLSQPQHF.

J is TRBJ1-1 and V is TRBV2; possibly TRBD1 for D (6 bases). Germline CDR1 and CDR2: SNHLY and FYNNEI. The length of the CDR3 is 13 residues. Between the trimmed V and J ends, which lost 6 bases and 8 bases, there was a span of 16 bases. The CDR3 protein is CASSLLWTAEAFF. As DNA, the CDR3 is TGTGCCAGCAGCCTACTATGGACAGCCGAAGCTTTCTTT.

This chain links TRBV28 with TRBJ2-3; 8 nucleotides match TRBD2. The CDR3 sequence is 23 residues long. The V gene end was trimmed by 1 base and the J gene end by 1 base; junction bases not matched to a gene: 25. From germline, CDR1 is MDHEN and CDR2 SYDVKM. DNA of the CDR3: TGTGCCAGCAGTTTATCACGGTGGTCTCACACCCCACTAGCGGAAGGGGGCACAGATACGCAGTATTTT. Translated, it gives CASSLSRWSHTPLAEGGTDTQYF.

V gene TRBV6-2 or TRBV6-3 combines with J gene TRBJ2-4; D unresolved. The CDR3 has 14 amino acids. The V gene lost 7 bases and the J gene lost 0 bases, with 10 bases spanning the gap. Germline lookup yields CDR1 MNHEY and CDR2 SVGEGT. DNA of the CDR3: TGTGCCAGCACGGGCAATCTAGCCAAAAACATTCAGTACTTC. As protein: CASTGNLAKNIQYF.

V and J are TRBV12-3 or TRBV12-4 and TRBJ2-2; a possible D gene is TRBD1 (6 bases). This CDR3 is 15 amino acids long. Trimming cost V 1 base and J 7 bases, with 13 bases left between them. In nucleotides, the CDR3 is TGTGCCAGCAGTTTAGGTCAGGGGATCGACGGGGAGCTGTTTTTT. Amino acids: CASSLGQGIDGELFF.

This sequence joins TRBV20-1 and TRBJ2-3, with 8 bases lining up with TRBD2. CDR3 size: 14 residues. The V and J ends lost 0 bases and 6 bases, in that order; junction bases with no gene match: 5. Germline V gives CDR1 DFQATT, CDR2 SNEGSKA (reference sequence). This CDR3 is CSARDPREGDTQYF. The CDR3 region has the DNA TGCAGTGCTAGAGATCCTCGGGAGGGGGATACGCAGTATTTT.

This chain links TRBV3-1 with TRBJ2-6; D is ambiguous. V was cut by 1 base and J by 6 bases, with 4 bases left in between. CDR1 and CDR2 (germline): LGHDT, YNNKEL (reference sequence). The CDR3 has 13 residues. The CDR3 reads CASSQVPANVLTF. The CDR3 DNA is TGTGCCAGCAGCCAAGTCCCGGCCAACGTCCTGACTTTC.

This CDR3 is CASSVVDVGYGYTF. CDR3 nucleotide sequence: TGTGCCAGCAGCGTAGTTGACGTCGGCTATGGCTACACCTTC. The gene calls are TRBV9 and TRBJ1-2, with D unclear. V was cut by 0 bases and J by 4 bases, with 10 bases left in between. The CDR3 extends over 14 amino acids. Germline-derived CDR1 and CDR2 are SGDLS and YYNGEE.

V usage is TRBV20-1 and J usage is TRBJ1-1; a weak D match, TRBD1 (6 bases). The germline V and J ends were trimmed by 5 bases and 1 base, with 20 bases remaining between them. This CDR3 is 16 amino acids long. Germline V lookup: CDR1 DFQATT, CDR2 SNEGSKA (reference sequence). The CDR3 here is CSAANPTGWKNTEAFF. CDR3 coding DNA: TGCAGTGCTGCAAACCCGACAGGCTGGAAGAACACTGAAGCTTTCTTT.

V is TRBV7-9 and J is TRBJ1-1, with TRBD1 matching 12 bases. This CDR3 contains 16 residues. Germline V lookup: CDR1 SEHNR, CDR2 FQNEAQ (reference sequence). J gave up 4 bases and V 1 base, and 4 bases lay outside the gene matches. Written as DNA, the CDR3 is TGTGCCAGCAGCTTAGGGACGGGACAGGGGGCCACTGAAGCTTTCTTT. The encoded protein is CASSLGTGQGATEAFF.

CDR3 sequence reads: CASSQSKDSYTF. The CDR3 DNA follows: TGTGCCAGCAGCCAGAGTAAGGACTCTTACACCTTC. This rearrangement joins TRBV3-1 to TRBJ1-2; D uncertain. The germline V and J ends were trimmed by 3 bases and 11 bases, with 13 bases remaining between them. Germline CDR1 and CDR2: LGHDT and YNNKEL (reference sequence). The CDR3 covers 12 residues.

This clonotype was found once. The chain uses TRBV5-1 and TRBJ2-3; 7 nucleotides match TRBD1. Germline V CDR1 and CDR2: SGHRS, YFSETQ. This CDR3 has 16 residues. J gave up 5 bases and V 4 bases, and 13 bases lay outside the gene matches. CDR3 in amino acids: CASSPWGQGDGDTQYF. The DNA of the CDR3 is TGCGCCAGCAGCCCTTGGGGTCAGGGGGACGGAGATACGCAGTATTTT.

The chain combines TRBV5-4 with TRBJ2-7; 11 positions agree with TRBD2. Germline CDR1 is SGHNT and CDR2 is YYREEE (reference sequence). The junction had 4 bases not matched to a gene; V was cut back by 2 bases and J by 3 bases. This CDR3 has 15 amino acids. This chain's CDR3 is CASSLDGTSGYEQYF. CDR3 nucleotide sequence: TGTGCCAGCAGCTTAGACGGGACTAGCGGCTACGAGCAGTACTTC. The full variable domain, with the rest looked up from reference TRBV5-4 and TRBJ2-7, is ETGVTQSPTHLIKTRGQQVTLRCSSQSGHNTVSWYQQALGQGPQFIFQYYREEENGRGNFPPRFSGLQFPNYSSELNVNALELDDSALYLCASSLDGTSGYEQYFGPGTRLTVT.

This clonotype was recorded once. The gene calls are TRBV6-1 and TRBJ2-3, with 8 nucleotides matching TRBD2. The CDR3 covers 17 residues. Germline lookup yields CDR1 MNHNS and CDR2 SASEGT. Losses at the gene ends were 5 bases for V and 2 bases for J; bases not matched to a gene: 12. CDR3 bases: TGTGCCAGCAGTAGCACCGGGAGGGGGTGGGTCACAGATACGCAGTATTTT. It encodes CASSSTGRGWVTDTQYF.

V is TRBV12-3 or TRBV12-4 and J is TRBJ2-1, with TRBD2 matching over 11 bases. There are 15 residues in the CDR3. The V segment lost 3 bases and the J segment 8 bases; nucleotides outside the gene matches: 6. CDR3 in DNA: TGTGCCAGCAGTTTGGGTAGCGGGAGGGGGGATGAGCAGTTCTTC. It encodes CASSLGSGRGDEQFF.

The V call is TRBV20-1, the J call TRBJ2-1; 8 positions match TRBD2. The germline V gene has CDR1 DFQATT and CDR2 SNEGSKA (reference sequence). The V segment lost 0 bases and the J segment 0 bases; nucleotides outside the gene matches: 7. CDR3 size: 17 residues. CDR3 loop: CSARDRGGGSSYNEQFF. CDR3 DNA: TGCAGTGCTAGAGATCGGGGGGGAGGCAGCTCCTACAATGAGCAGTTCTTC.

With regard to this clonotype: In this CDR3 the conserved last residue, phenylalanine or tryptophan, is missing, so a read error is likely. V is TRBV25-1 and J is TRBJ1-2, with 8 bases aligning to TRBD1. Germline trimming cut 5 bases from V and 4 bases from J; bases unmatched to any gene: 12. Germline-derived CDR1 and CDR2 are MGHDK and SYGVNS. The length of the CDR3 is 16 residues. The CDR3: CASSPYSPQGAYGYTL. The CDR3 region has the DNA TGTGCCAGCAGTCCCTACTCACCTCAGGGGGCCTATGGCTACACCCTC.

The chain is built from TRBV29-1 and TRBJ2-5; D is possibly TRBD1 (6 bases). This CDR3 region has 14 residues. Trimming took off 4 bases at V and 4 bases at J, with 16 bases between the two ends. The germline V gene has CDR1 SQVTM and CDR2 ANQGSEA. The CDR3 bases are TGCAGCGTTGGTAAAGGGGGTACAGGAGAGACCCAGTACTTC. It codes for CSVGKGGTGETQYF.

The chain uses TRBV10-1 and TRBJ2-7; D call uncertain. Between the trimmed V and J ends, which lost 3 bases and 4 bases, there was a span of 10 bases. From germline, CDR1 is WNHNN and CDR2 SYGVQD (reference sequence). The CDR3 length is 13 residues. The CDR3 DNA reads TGCGCCAGCAGTGATGGATGGGGATACGAGCAGTACTTC. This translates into CASSDGWGYEQYF.

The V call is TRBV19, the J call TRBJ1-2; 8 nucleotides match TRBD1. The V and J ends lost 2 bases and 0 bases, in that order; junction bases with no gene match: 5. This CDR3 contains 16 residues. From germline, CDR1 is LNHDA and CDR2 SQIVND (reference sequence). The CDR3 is CASSIQGAKANYGYTF. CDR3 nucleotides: TGTGCCAGTAGTATACAGGGGGCCAAAGCTAACTATGGCTACACCTTC.

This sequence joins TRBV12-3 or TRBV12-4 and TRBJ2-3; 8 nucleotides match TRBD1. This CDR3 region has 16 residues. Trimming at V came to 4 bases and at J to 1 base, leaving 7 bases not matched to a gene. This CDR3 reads CASSSTTGVGTDTQYF. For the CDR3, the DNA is TGTGCCAGCAGTTCCACGACAGGGGTTGGCACAGATACGCAGTATTTT.

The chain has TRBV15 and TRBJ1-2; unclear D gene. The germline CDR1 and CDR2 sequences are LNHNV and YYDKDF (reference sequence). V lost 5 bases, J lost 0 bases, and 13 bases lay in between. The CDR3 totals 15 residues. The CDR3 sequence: CATSPPGIPNYGYTF. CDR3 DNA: TGTGCCACCAGCCCGCCCGGGATCCCTAACTATGGCTACACCTTC.

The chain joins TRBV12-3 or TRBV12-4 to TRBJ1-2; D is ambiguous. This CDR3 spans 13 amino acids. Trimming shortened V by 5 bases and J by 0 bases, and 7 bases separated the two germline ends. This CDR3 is CASSVGANYGYTF. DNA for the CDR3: TGTGCCAGCAGTGTCGGGGCTAACTATGGCTACACCTTC.

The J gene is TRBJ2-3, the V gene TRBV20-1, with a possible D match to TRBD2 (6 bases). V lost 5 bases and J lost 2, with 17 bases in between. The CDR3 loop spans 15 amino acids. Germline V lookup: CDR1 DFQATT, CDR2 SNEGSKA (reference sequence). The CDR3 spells CSAQNSGTSTDTQYF. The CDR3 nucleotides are TGCAGTGCTCAGAATAGCGGAACCTCCACAGATACGCAGTATTTT.

DNA of the CDR3: TGTGCCAGCAGCGGAGTCAGGGGGCTCGTTGACACTGAAGCTTTCTTT. Its translation: CASSGVRGLVDTEAFF. The chain joins TRBV5-4 to TRBJ1-1; 8 bases line up with TRBD1. V shed 4 bases and J 3 bases; nucleotides not matched to a gene: 11. The CDR3 has 16 residues. Per germline, CDR1 SGHNT and CDR2 YYREEE (reference sequence).